This TCR beta chain was documented in a study of PD-1 blockade in classical Hodgkin lymphoma (dated by TCRdb to about 2020). About the investigation overall: Nivolumab dosing was 3 mg/kg intravenously every 2 weeks, continuing until either disease progression or unacceptable toxicity. The study used CyTOF and TCR beta sequencing to define a peripheral blood immune signature of response to PD-1 blockade in classical Hodgkin lymphoma. Paper-wide results and their limitations: Newly diagnosed patients were reported to have lower baseline TCR diversity than healthy donors, and relapsed/refractory patients were reported to have lower baseline TCR diversity still. A significant rise by C4D1 was seen in CD4+ but not CD8+ TCR diversity (p=0.0027 vs p=0.16), with the rise being most apparent in complete responders (p=0.02). The study was restricted to a single clinical trial cohort, and the causes of repertoire differences, possibly disease activity or prior therapy, were left undefined. Diversity was lower in patients who began nivolumab less than 1 year after ASCT, so these patients were left out of later analyses to avoid confounding by immune reconstitution. Trial patients with a complete response had baseline diversity similar to that of newly diagnosed patients, while partial responders and progressors had significantly lower diversity.

Genomic DNA was extracted with the Qiagen DNeasy kit from unsorted PBMCs and from negatively selected CD4+ and CD8+ fractions. Amplification of TCR beta CDR3 regions was done by immunoSEQ multiplex PCR with primers that anneal to V and J segments. A synthetic immune receptor repertoire was used to minimize amplification bias, and remaining bias was computationally removed after sequencing. Per the authors' processing: Custom Python scripts were used to quantify repertoire diversity as the Shannon entropy index. Unsorted, CD4+ and CD8+ repertoires were analyzed separately, except for combined analyses in which CD4+ and CD8+ sequences were merged in silico. A clone was considered expanded if an increase in frequency of at least 2-fold after treatment relative to C1D1 was found, and a pseudocount of 0.5 was applied to clones undetected at baseline. Clones with 0 or 1 copy at C1D1 were defined as singleton clones, while clones with 2 or more copies were defined as non-singleton clones. Clones expanded in unsorted samples were assigned a CD4+, CD8+ or unknown annotation through matching of protein sequences in sorted samples from the same patient. Wilcoxon tests on paired samples were used to test changes in diversity from C1D1 to C4D1. Not all clones reach the TCRdb copy of this immuneACCESS table, which keeps in-frame sequences only. Checked studies attribute under half of the gap to unresolved V genes and leave the rest unexplained. For V, J and clone size, that table is used; D and trimming come from the DNA. Here the sample has over 70,000 clones; about nine tenths occur a single time. Of the sample, 22% falls within the top ten clones.

Worth noting for this clone: Its antigen target is currently unknown. No base quality values were provided; no much bigger clone lies one nucleotide off.

The sample's time point, from its label and the paper: cycle 1 day 1 (C1D1), immediately before nivolumab initiation. Every trial patient had relapsed after autologous stem cell transplantation, and cohorts A, B and C differed in prior brentuximab vedotin exposure. The trial cohort was composed of about 53 patients with relapsed/refractory classical Hodgkin lymphoma, for whom complete response, partial response or progressive disease was recorded as best overall response. Trial patients were treated with single-agent nivolumab in the multi-cohort phase II CheckMate 205 trial. An independent review committee assessed best overall response by applying the 2007 International Working Group response criteria. Trial PBMCs were collected immediately before nivolumab initiation (C1D1) and during therapy at cycle 2 day 1 and cycle 4 day 1. Peripheral blood was collected in 8 mL Vacutainer Cell Preparation Tubes, from which PBMCs were isolated by centrifugation and then cryopreserved.

The CDR3, from cysteine to phenylalanine, totals 11 residues. The CDR3 DNA has 33 bases and is translated from base 1. The germline ends are 5 bases apart after V is trimmed by 3 bases and J by 3 bases. Sequences SQVTM (CDR1) and ANQGSEA (CDR2) are obtained from the germline V gene. The sequence derives from a human donor with classical Hodgkin lymphoma. The material sequenced was peripheral blood mononuclear cells (PBMCs), taken at baseline. The sequence joins TRBV29-1 to TRBJ1-1, with no confident D gene call. This receptor has the CDR3 CSVEQDTEAFF. The DNA sequence is TGCAGCGTTGAGCAGGACACTGAAGCTTTCTTT.